The rows below give T cell receptor beta chains drawn from one sample of a study of T cells in Graves' hyperthyroidism and ophthalmopathy. TCRdb called the multiplex PCR reads again in MiXCR, with one record for every CDR3 protein. The sample lists hundreds of thousands of distinct CDR3 sequences; approximately 15% were seen once. Source material: blood. These receptors were taken from a woman aged 40-49 years with Graves' ophthalmopathy. The CDR3 runs from the conserved cysteine through the conserved F or W. A D gene is named only where the DNA matches it firmly. Clone size, where shown, is once, few, many, or a class for clones that have expanded.

TRBD1	TRBV2	TRBJ1-2	many	CASSSLGGTGGGYGYTF	TGTGCCAGCAGTTCGCTAGGGGGTACAGGGGGCGGCTATGGCTACACCTTC
.	TRBV6-1	TRBJ2-7	.	CASSPGHALPYEQYF	TGTGCCAGCAGCCCTGGACATGCCCTCCCCTACGAGCAGTACTTC
TRBD2	TRBV25-1	TRBJ2-1	.	CASSLTSDNEQFF	TGTGCCAGCAGTCTTACTAGCGACAATGAGCAGTTCTTC
.	TRBV20-1	TRBJ2-5	few	CSARDSAVQYF	TGCAGTGCTAGAGATTCAGCGGTGCAGTACTTC
.	TRBV5-1	TRBJ2-1	once	CASSTGTMNEQFF	TGCGCCAGCAGCACTGGGACAATGAATGAGCAGTTCTTC
.	TRBV11-2	TRBJ2-1	many	CASSPNRGYNEQFF	TGTGCCAGCAGCCCGAACCGTGGGTACAATGAGCAGTTCTTC
.	TRBV28	TRBJ2-1	.	CASRPTQGGYNEQFF	TGTGCCAGCAGACCGACCCAGGGGGGGTACAATGAGCAGTTCTTC
.	TRBV6-1	TRBJ1-5	.	CASSEAGGDQPQHF	TGTGCCAGCAGTGAAGCAGGGGGGGATCAGCCCCAGCATTTT
.	TRBV7-9	TRBJ2-3	few	CASSIDTQYF	TGTGCCAGCAGCATAGATACGCAGTATTTT
.	TRBV7-2	TRBJ1-4	.	CASSPRGIGGSHEKLFF	TGTGCCAGCAGCCCCCGCGGAATCGGGGGTTCACATGAAAAACTGTTTTTT
.	TRBV28	TRBJ2-7	.	CASRGGTPSYEQYF	TGTGCCAGCAGGGGCGGGACACCTTCCTACGAGCAGTACTTC
.	TRBV6-2/TRBV6-3	TRBJ2-5	few	CASSYSAAQETQYF	TGTGCCAGCAGTTACTCAGCGGCACAAGAGACCCAGTACTTC
TRBD1	TRBV7-2	TRBJ2-5	few	CASSRQGLETQYF	TGTGCCAGCAGCAGACAGGGTTTGGAGACCCAGTACTTC
TRBD2	TRBV20-1	TRBJ2-5	.	CSARENSGSGETQYF	TGCAGTGCTAGAGAAAATAGCGGGAGCGGGGAGACCCAGTACTTC
.	TRBV2	TRBJ2-3	many	CASSQTSRTDTQYF	TGTGCCAGCAGTCAAACTAGCCGCACAGATACGCAGTATTTT
.	TRBV20-1	TRBJ1-1	many	CSASDRTVEAFF	TGCAGTGCTAGCGACCGGACAGTTGAAGCTTTCTTT
.	TRBV12-3/TRBV12-4	TRBJ2-7	few	CASSFIYSTVSYEQYF	TGTGCCAGCAGTTTTATTTACTCTACAGTCTCCTACGAGCAGTACTTC
.	TRBV6-5	TRBJ2-4	few	CASSSPGAKNIQYF	TGTGCCAGCAGTTCACCGGGGGCCAAAAACATTCAGTACTTC
.	TRBV6-1	TRBJ2-1	few	CASSEANYNEQFF	TGTGCCAGCAGTGAAGCCAACTACAATGAGCAGTTCTTC
.	TRBV12-3/TRBV12-4	TRBJ1-1	.	CASRARENTEAFF	TGTGCCAGCAGGGCGAGGGAGAACACTGAAGCTTTCTTT
.	TRBV12-3/TRBV12-4	TRBJ1-6	few	CASSHLVYNSPLHF	TGTGCCAGCAGTCACTTGGTCTATAATTCACCCCTCCACTTT
TRBD2	TRBV20-1	TRBJ2-1	few	CSASPPSSGYNEQFF	TGCAGTGCTAGCCCCCCCTCTAGCGGGTACAATGAGCAGTTCTTC
.	TRBV18	TRBJ1-3	many	CASSPQGYGNTIYF	TGTGCCAGCTCACCACAGGGGTATGGAAACACCATATATTTT
TRBD2	TRBV7-9	TRBJ2-7	many	CASSPPPLDGTSDYEQYF	TGTGCCAGCAGCCCCCCCCCTTTGGACGGGACTAGCGACTACGAGCAGTACTTC
.	TRBV6-5	TRBJ2-7	.	CASSLRIPIDGEQYF	TGTGCCAGCAGTTTAAGGATCCCGATAGACGGCGAGCAGTACTTC
.	TRBV12-5	TRBJ1-6	.	CASGLGAGPESPLHF	TGTGCTAGTGGTTTGGGGGCAGGGCCGGAGTCACCCCTCCACTTT
TRBD2	TRBV28	TRBJ2-1	few	CATMGLASSYNEQFF	TGTGCCACCATGGGACTAGCTAGCTCCTACAATGAGCAGTTCTTC
TRBD1	TRBV7-3	TRBJ2-1	.	CASSLNGITGQSTKFF	TGTGCCAGCAGCCTAAATGGTATTACGGGACAGTCCACAAAGTTCTTC
TRBD2	TRBV20-1	TRBJ2-1	many	CSARDAYSGTNNEQFF	TGCAGTGCTAGAGACGCCTATAGCGGGACTAACAATGAGCAGTTCTTC
.	TRBV2	TRBJ2-6	many	CASSVSSGANVLTF	TGTGCCAGCAGTGTCAGCTCTGGGGCCAACGTCCTGACTTTC
.	TRBV12-3/TRBV12-4	TRBJ1-6	many	CASSLMVTYNSPLHF	TGTGCCAGCAGTTTAATGGTCACCTATAATTCACCCCTCCACTTT
.	TRBV12-3/TRBV12-4	TRBJ2-1	.	CVSSFLGAQEQFF	TGTGTCAGCAGTTTCCTCGGGGCACAGGAGCAGTTCTTC
.	TRBV2	TRBJ2-2	many	CASSEIGRGGELFF	TGTGCCAGCAGTGAAATAGGACGAGGCGGGGAGCTGTTTTTT
.	TRBV7-3	TRBJ2-3	few	CASSLETGYTDTQYF	TGTGCCAGCAGCTTGGAAACAGGATACACAGATACGCAGTATTTT
.	TRBV6-1	TRBJ2-7	few	CASSRADYEQYF	TGTGCCAGCAGCAGGGCAGACTACGAGCAGTACTTC
.	TRBV6-2/TRBV6-3	TRBJ2-7	many	CASSPNPTNSYEQYF	TGTGCCAGCAGTCCCAACCCGACAAACTCCTACGAGCAGTACTTC